The 11 T cell receptor beta chains in this list originate from one sample, sequenced in a study of blood T cell repertoires in COVID-19. TCRdb's table, derived via immunoSEQ multiplex PCR, lists solely in-frame clones and lacks some. The data hold under 350,000 clones, with roughly 83% observed a single time. The sample was peripheral blood. The source of these receptors is a man aged 55-75 years who had recovered from COVID-19.

The rearrangement uses TRBV5-1 and TRBJ2-1, with 8 bases that match TRBD2. Unmatched junction bases numbered 8, after V lost 4 bases and J lost 5 bases. CDR3 length: 15 residues. Germline CDR1 and CDR2: SGHRS and YFSETQ. This CDR3 is CASSPGVAGNNEQFF. CDR3 DNA: TGCGCCAGCAGCCCAGGGGTAGCGGGGAACAATGAGCAGTTCTTC.

The chain carries TRBV19 and TRBJ2-3, with 7 bases fitting TRBD2. The CDR3 extends over 14 amino acids. Germline lookup yields CDR1 LNHDA and CDR2 SQIVND (reference sequence). The V and J ends lost 8 bases and 2 bases, in that order; junction bases with no gene match: 7. CDR3 region: CASGLGLSTDTQYF. The DNA for the CDR3 is TGTGCCAGTGGGTTGGGACTATCCACAGATACGCAGTATTTT.

V usage is TRBV9 and J usage is TRBJ1-2; a possible D gene is TRBD1 (5 bases). Trimming removed 4 bases from V and 0 bases from J, with 13 bases in between. The germline V gene has CDR1 SGDLS and CDR2 YYNGEE. The CDR3 has 15 amino acids. The CDR3 region is CASSLGAMTNYGYTF. DNA of the CDR3: TGTGCCAGCAGCCTAGGGGCGATGACTAACTATGGCTACACCTTC.

This chain connects TRBV4-2 to TRBJ2-3; maybe TRBD1 (5 bases). The CDR3 runs 16 residues. Looked up from germline, CDR1 is LGHNA and CDR2 is YNFKEQ. Trimming shortened V by 4 bases and J by 0 bases, and 14 bases separated the two germline ends. For the CDR3, the DNA is TGTGCCAGCAGCCCCGTTAGGGGAAAAAGCACAGATACGCAGTATTTT. Translation gives CASSPVRGKSTDTQYF.

The chain uses TRBV6-2 or TRBV6-3 and TRBJ2-5; 9 bases line up with TRBD2. V lost 4 bases to trimming and J lost 4 bases; unmatched junction nucleotides: 7. From germline, CDR1 is MNHEY and CDR2 SVGEGT. This CDR3 comprises 15 residues. This chain's CDR3 is CASSSQRGARETQYF. The CDR3 DNA sequence: TGTGCCAGCAGTTCGCAGCGGGGGGCTAGAGAGACCCAGTACTTC.

The chain is built from TRBV4-1 and TRBJ2-6; D unclear. The V gene's germline CDR1 is MGHRA and CDR2 YSYEKL. CDR3 size: 17 residues. Trimming pared 1 base from V and 0 bases from J, leaving 10 bases between. The CDR3 DNA reads TGCGCCAGCAGCCAAGTAGTTACGGGCTCTGGGGCCAACGTCCTGACTTTC. Residues: CASSQVVTGSGANVLTF.

The V gene is TRBV6-1, the J gene TRBJ2-7; 7 bases line up with TRBD1. Germline V gives CDR1 MNHNS, CDR2 SASEGT. The CDR3 length is 15 residues. The V segment lost 3 bases and the J segment 4 bases; nucleotides outside the gene matches: 9. DNA for the CDR3: TGTGCCAGCAGTGAGGGGCAGGGGGTGATGTACGAGCAGTACTTC. Translated, it gives CASSEGQGVMYEQYF.

The V gene is TRBV19, the J gene TRBJ1-6; TRBD1 agrees at 8 bases. The CDR3 runs to 17 residues. The V segment lost 3 bases and the J segment 6 bases; nucleotides outside the gene matches: 10. Looked up from germline, CDR1 is LNHDA and CDR2 is SQIVND (reference sequence). CDR3 loop: CASSMLSGQGGNSPLHF. The CDR3 DNA reads TGTGCCAGTAGTATGCTAAGCGGACAGGGAGGTAATTCACCCCTCCACTTT.

A few counts support this clone. The V and J genes are TRBV5-1 and TRBJ1-1; 7 bases fit TRBD1. Per the germline V gene, CDR1 is SGHRS and CDR2 is YFSETQ. The V gene end was trimmed by 7 bases and the J gene end by 6 bases; junction bases not matched to a gene: 6. This CDR3 has 12 amino acids. CDR3 amino acids: CASQGVLPEAFF. CDR3 DNA: TGCGCCAGCCAGGGGGTTCTTCCTGAAGCTTTCTTT.

This clone was seen only once. The rearrangement uses TRBV28 and TRBJ2-1; D remains unclear. Germline CDR1 is MDHEN and CDR2 is SYDVKM. The ends were cut back, 1 base at V and 9 bases at J, with 10 bases in the middle. This CDR3 region has 13 residues. This chain's CDR3 is CASSLSRRSEQFF. The CDR3 DNA reads as TGTGCCAGCAGTTTATCCCGGCGGAGTGAGCAGTTCTTC.

The rearrangement joins TRBV12-3 or TRBV12-4 to TRBJ2-7, with D maybe TRBD1 (7 bases). Deletions cut 1 base from V and 7 bases from J, with 11 bases between. The CDR3 has 13 amino acids. The CDR3 DNA follows: TGTGCCAGCAGTTTAGTCCCAGGGGGGGAGCAGTACTTC. It specifies CASSLVPGGEQYF.